One sample yielded the 26 T cell receptor beta chains listed below, sequenced in a study of OX40 agonist ivuxolimab in advanced cancers. TCRdb keeps only in-frame clones here, not all; method: immunoSEQ multiplex PCR. Here the sample spans tens of thousands of clones, about 89% being singletons. Specimen: CD4+ or CD8+ T cells sorted from blood, collected in a trial of the OX40 agonist ivuxolimab. These receptors were taken from an adult with an advanced solid tumor such as melanoma, head and neck, liver or kidney cancer.

The chain joins TRBV6-5 to TRBJ2-2; D uncertain. Germline assignment: CDR1 MNHEY and CDR2 SVGAGI. The CDR3 length is 13 residues. The V end lost 2 bases, the J end lost 5 bases, and 6 bases lay between the germline ends. DNA of the CDR3: TGTGCCAGCAGTTACGCGGAAACCGGGGAGCTGTTTTTT. Its protein is CASSYAETGELFF.

The rearrangement links TRBV19 to TRBJ1-4; maybe TRBD1 (5 bases). This CDR3 is built from 16 residues. V shed 0 bases and J shed 12 bases, with 20 bases lying between them. Germline assignment: CDR1 LNHDA and CDR2 SQIVND (reference sequence). The DNA for the CDR3 is TGTGCCAGTAGTATAGACCGCCAGGGAGGTTCTCAGGAACTGTTTTTT. Its protein is CASSIDRQGGSQELFF.

The chain is built from TRBV9 and TRBJ2-7; 8 nucleotides agree with TRBD1. V was clipped by 4 bases and J by 2 bases; unmatched bases: 11. The germline CDR1 and CDR2 sequences are SGDLS and YYNGEE. The CDR3 extends over 16 amino acids. The CDR3 here is CASSLHPGQGPYEQYF. The CDR3 DNA reads TGTGCCAGCAGCTTGCACCCAGGACAGGGACCCTACGAGCAGTACTTC.

This rearrangement joins TRBV7-6 to TRBJ2-1; D not resolved. This CDR3 spans 17 amino acids. CDR1 and CDR2 (germline): SGHVS, FNYEAQ. With 5 bases removed from V and 0 bases from J, the gap between germline ends came to 17 bases. DNA for the CDR3: TGTGCCAGCAGCGTTTCCCCCCACCGAAGCTCCTACAATGAGCAGTTCTTC. This codes for CASSVSPHRSSYNEQFF.

The chain couples TRBV14 to TRBJ1-2; D may be TRBD1 (5 bases). The CDR3 consists of 14 residues. Trimming took off 3 bases at V and 6 bases at J, with 14 bases between the two ends. Germline values: CDR1 SGHDN, CDR2 FVKESK. DNA of the CDR3: TGTGCCAGCAGCCATATGACAGCCGAGGATGGCTACACCTTC. Translating gives CASSHMTAEDGYTF.

This clone appeared a few times. The chain recombines TRBV6-5 with TRBJ1-5; D is uncertain. V dropped 0 bases and J dropped 1 base, with 4 bases sitting between them. Germline CDR1 reads MNHEY; CDR2 reads SVGAGI. The CDR3 sequence is 14 residues long. CDR3 DNA sequence: TGTGCCAGCAGTTACTCGCTGAGCAATCAGCCCCAGCATTTT. Protein: CASSYSLSNQPQHF.

The table lists this clone with a few counts. The chain uses TRBV2 and TRBJ2-1; D is perhaps TRBD1 or TRBD2 (5 bases each). The CDR3 sequence is 16 residues long. Germline V gene sequence: CDR1 SNHLY, CDR2 FYNNEI. V was trimmed by 3 bases and J by 2 bases, leaving 14 bases between them. The CDR3 nucleotides are TGTGCCAGCAGTGATCAGGGAGCAGTCCCCTACAATGAGCAGTTCTTC. Its translation is CASSDQGAVPYNEQFF.

The chain couples TRBV4-2 to TRBJ2-3; 9 bases align to TRBD2. Germline CDR1 is LGHNA and CDR2 is YNFKEQ. The CDR3 contains 19 residues. V dropped 0 bases and J dropped 7; count of bases not matched to a gene: 17. The CDR3 sequence is CASSQDDSRLLAGDNTQYF. The DNA for the CDR3 is TGTGCCAGCAGCCAAGATGATTCGAGGTTATTAGCGGGAGATAATACGCAGTATTTT.

This chain joins TRBV4-1 and TRBJ2-1, with 7 positions matching TRBD1. V dropped 4 bases and J dropped 4; count of bases not matched to a gene: 4. CDR3 length: 14 amino acids. Germline lookup yields CDR1 MGHRA and CDR2 YSYEKL. DNA of the CDR3: TGCGCCAGCAGCCTTCAGGGGGATTACAATGAGCAGTTCTTC. Amino acids: CASSLQGDYNEQFF.

This CDR3 reads CASSSRQGVGDTQYF. As DNA, the CDR3 is TGTGCCAGCAGTTCCCGACAGGGGGTCGGGGATACGCAGTATTTT. The rearrangement joins TRBV28 to TRBJ2-3, with 9 bases identical to TRBD1. Germline trimming cut 4 bases from V and 6 bases from J; bases unmatched to any gene: 8. The CDR3 runs to 15 residues. CDR1 and CDR2 from the germline V gene are MDHEN and SYDVKM. Using reference TRBV28 and TRBJ2-3 for the parts outside the CDR3, the full variable domain is DVKVTQSSRYLVKRTGEKVFLECVQDMDHENMFWYRQDPGLGLRLIYFSYDVKMKEKGDIPEGYSVSREKKERFSLILESASTNQTSMYLCASSSRQGVGDTQYFGPGTRLTVL.

The chain couples TRBV4-1 to TRBJ2-3; D might be TRBD2 (5 bases). There are 16 residues in the CDR3. Trimming left V 0 bases short and J 3 bases short, with 13 bases between. Germline-derived CDR1 and CDR2 are MGHRA and YSYEKL. The CDR3 nucleotides are TGCGCCAGCAGCCAAGAAAGCACTAGTGGGACAGATACGCAGTATTTT. Its translation is CASSQESTSGTDTQYF.

The V gene is TRBV5-6, the J gene TRBJ1-2, with D maybe TRBD1 (5 bases). This CDR3 is built from 13 residues. Germline V lookup: CDR1 SGHDT, CDR2 YYEEEE. V lost 0 bases, J lost 8 bases, and 11 bases lay in between. As DNA, the CDR3 is TGTGCCAGCAGCTTGGGGGGCGACCCGGGCTACACCTTC. Encoded protein: CASSLGGDPGYTF.

V gene TRBV14 combines with J gene TRBJ1-1, with D tentatively TRBD1 (5 bases). The CDR3 runs 15 residues. Trimming left V 1 base short and J 5 bases short, with 14 bases between. Germline V gives CDR1 SGHDN, CDR2 FVKESK. The CDR3 is CASSQGPGEGTEAFF. The CDR3 coding sequence is TGTGCCAGCAGCCAAGGCCCTGGGGAGGGGACTGAAGCTTTCTTT.

The V call is TRBV19, the J call TRBJ1-5; no firm D call. CDR3 length: 14 amino acids. Looked up from germline, CDR1 is LNHDA and CDR2 is SQIVND (reference sequence). Trimming pared 5 bases from V and 0 bases from J, leaving 8 bases between. CDR3 region: CASSPGFSNQPQHF. CDR3 nucleotides: TGTGCCAGTAGTCCGGGCTTTAGCAATCAGCCCCAGCATTTT.

This chain uses TRBV7-8 with TRBJ2-7; D possibly corresponds to TRBD1 (6 bases). The CDR3 contains 14 residues. Germline CDR1 reads SGHVS; CDR2 reads FQNEAQ. Deletions cut 4 bases from V and 4 bases from J, with 14 bases between. In DNA form, the CDR3 reads TGTGCCAGCAGCTCGCTCCCGGGACATTACGAGCAGTACTTC. This translates into CASSSLPGHYEQYF.

The V and J genes are TRBV7-8 and TRBJ2-7; D gene unclear. V was trimmed by 0 bases and J by 3 bases, leaving 6 bases between them. Germline CDR1 and CDR2: SGHVS and FQNEAQ. The CDR3 runs to 13 residues. CDR3 protein: CASSLALSYEQYF. In nucleotides, the CDR3 is TGTGCCAGCAGCTTAGCGTTGAGCTACGAGCAGTACTTC.

The V call is TRBV6-5, the J call TRBJ1-2; 7 positions match TRBD1. Germline CDR1 and CDR2: MNHEY and SVGAGI. The V and J ends lost 6 bases and 6 bases, in that order; junction bases with no gene match: 10. The CDR3 is made up of 14 amino acids. The CDR3 DNA reads as TGTGCCAGCAGCTGGGGGGAGGGGGCAAATGGCTACACCTTC. Translated: CASSWGEGANGYTF.

The V and J genes are TRBV7-6 and TRBJ1-4; 7 bases match TRBD1. The length of the CDR3 is 19 residues. V lost 0 bases, J lost 3 bases, and 13 bases stayed unmatched. CDR1 is SGHVS, CDR2 FNYEAQ, per germline. The CDR3 region is CASSLAQIDREMANEKLFF. For the CDR3, the DNA is TGTGCCAGCAGCTTAGCGCAAATCGACAGGGAGATGGCTAATGAAAAACTGTTTTTT.

The V gene is TRBV7-9, the J gene TRBJ1-5, with TRBD1 matching over 7 bases. The CDR3 is 15 residues long. The germline gives CDR1 SEHNR, CDR2 FQNEAQ (reference sequence). The V gene end was trimmed by 5 bases and the J gene end by 6 bases; junction bases not matched to a gene: 10. The CDR3 DNA reads TGTGCCAGCAGCCCCCGCGGAGGGGGCAGTCAGCCCCAGCATTTT. This translates into CASSPRGGGSQPQHF.

This chain links TRBV7-9 with TRBJ1-1, with TRBD1 identical over 9 bases. The V segment lost 2 bases and the J segment 0 bases; nucleotides outside the gene matches: 7. CDR3 size: 17 residues. Germline lookup yields CDR1 SEHNR and CDR2 FQNEAQ (reference sequence). In DNA, the CDR3 is TGTGCCAGCAGCTTACCCGATACAGGGGGCCTGAACACTGAAGCTTTCTTT. It translates to CASSLPDTGGLNTEAFF.

The CDR3 is CASSPRDRSYEQYF. Written as DNA, the CDR3 is TGTGCCAGCAGCCCGCGGGACAGATCCTACGAGCAGTACTTC. The V gene is TRBV21-1, the J gene TRBJ2-7; the D call of TRBD1 is as the table states it, not checked on the DNA. TRBV21-1 is noted as a pseudogene. The CDR3 consists of 14 residues.

This clone was counted a single time. The chain has TRBV4-3 and TRBJ1-4; TRBD1 agrees at 8 bases. Germline assignment: CDR1 LGHNA and CDR2 YSLEER. Trimming cost V 2 bases and J 5 bases; bases outside gene matches: 1. The CDR3 runs 14 residues. The CDR3 protein is CASSQWTGNEKLFF. CDR3 DNA sequence: TGCGCCAGCAGCCAATGGACAGGGAATGAAAAACTGTTTTTT.

The V gene is TRBV2, the J gene TRBJ2-3; no reliable D call. Trimming left V 5 bases short and J 0 bases short, with 18 bases between. The CDR3 contains 17 residues. CDR1 and CDR2 from the germline V gene are SNHLY and FYNNEI. The CDR3 sequence is CASSTIESDSSTDTQYF. Written as DNA, the CDR3 is TGTGCCAGCAGTACCATCGAGAGCGACTCTAGCACAGATACGCAGTATTTT.

In its sample, this clone was seen a few times. This rearrangement joins TRBV9 to TRBJ2-2, with unresolved D. From germline, CDR1 is SGDLS and CDR2 YYNGEE. The V end lost 1 base, the J end lost 5 bases, and 0 bases lay between the germline ends. CDR3 length: 11 residues. The CDR3 region is CASSVTGELFF. CDR3 bases: TGTGCCAGCAGCGTAACCGGGGAGCTGTTTTTT.

The V call is TRBV11-3, the J call TRBJ2-3; 9 nucleotides agree with TRBD1. The CDR3 totals 15 residues. Per the germline V gene, CDR1 is SGHNT and CDR2 is YENEEA. The V segment lost 5 bases and the J segment 0 bases; nucleotides outside the gene matches: 3. For the CDR3, the DNA is TGTGCCAGCAGCCCTGGGACAGGGAGCACAGATACGCAGTATTTT. It specifies CASSPGTGSTDTQYF.

This chain's CDR3 is CASSLTPGTYNEQFF. CDR3 bases: TGTGCCAGCAGCTTAACCCCGGGAACCTACAATGAGCAGTTCTTC. The rearrangement links TRBV7-3 to TRBJ2-1; D is perhaps TRBD2 (5 bases). From germline, CDR1 is SGHTA and CDR2 FQGTGA. V lost 0 bases and J 2 bases, leaving 8 bases between the germline ends. The CDR3 sequence is 15 residues long.